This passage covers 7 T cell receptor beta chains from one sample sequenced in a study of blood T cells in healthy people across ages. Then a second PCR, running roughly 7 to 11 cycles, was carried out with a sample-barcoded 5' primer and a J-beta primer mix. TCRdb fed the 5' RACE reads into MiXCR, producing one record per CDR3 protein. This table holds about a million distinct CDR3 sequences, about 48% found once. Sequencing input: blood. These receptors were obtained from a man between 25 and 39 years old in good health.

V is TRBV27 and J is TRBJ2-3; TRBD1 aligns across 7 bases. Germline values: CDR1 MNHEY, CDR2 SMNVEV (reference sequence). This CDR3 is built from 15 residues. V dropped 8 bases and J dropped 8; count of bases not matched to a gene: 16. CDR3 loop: CASQTRDRDVGTQYF. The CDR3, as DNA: TGTGCCAGCCAAACTCGGGACAGAGATGTGGGTACGCAGTATTTT.

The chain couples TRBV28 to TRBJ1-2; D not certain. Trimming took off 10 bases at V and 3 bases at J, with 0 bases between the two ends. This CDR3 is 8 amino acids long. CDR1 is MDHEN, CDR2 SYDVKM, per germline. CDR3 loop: CANYGYTF. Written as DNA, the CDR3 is TGTGCCAACTATGGCTACACCTTC.

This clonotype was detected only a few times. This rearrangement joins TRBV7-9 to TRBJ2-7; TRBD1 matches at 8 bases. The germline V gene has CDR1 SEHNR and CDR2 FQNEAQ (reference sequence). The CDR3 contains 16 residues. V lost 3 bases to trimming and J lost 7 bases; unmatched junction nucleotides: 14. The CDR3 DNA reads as TGTGCCAGCAGCTTCATCGGACAGGGAAAGGACAATGAGCAGTACTTC. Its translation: CASSFIGQGKDNEQYF. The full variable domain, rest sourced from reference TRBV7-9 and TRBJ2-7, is DTGVSQNPRHKITKRGQNVTFRCDPISEHNRLYWYRQTLGQGPEFLTYFQNEAQLEKSRLLSDRFSAERPKGSFSTLEIQRTEQGDSAMYLCASSFIGQGKDNEQYFGPGTRLTVT.

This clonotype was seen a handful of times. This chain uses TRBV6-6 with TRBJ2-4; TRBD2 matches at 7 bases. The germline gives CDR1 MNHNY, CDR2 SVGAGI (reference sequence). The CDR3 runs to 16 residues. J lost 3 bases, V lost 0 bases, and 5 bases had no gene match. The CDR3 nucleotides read TGTGCCAGCAGTTACTCTTGGGAGGGTGGCAAAAACATTCAGTACTTC. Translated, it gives CASSYSWEGGKNIQYF.

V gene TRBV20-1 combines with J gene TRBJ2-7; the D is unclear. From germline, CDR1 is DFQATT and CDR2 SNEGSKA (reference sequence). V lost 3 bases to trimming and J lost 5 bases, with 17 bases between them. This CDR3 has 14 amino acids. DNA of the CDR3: TGCAGTGCTAGGGAAGGGCCTTATTTTAACGAGCAGTACTTC. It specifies CSAREGPYFNEQYF.

This CDR3 is CASSDKGDSYEQYF. CDR3 nucleotides: TGTGCCAGCAGTGACAAGGGGGACTCCTACGAGCAGTACTTC. This chain links TRBV6-6 with TRBJ2-7, with TRBD1 as a possible D gene (6 bases). Germline V gene lookup returns CDR1 MNHNY and CDR2 SVGAGI (reference sequence). V lost 5 bases and J 0 bases, leaving 11 bases between the germline ends. The CDR3 spans 14 residues.

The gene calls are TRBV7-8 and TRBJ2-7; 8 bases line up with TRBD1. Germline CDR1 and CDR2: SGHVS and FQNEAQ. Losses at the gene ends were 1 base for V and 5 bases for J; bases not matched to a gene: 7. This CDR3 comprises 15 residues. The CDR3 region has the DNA TGTGCCAGCAGCTTAGTTTGGACAGGGAGGCACGAGCAGTACTTC. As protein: CASSLVWTGRHEQYF.